The clone carrying this T cell receptor beta chain counts as medium-sized. This specimen comes from a study of immune evolution from preneoplasia to lung adenocarcinoma. Trimming pared 4 bases from V and 6 bases from J, leaving 16 bases between. Germline V gene data show CDR1 as SGDLS and CDR2 as YYNGEE. CDR3 size: 15 residues. Measured with immunoSEQ multiplex PCR; TCRdb has only the in-frame clones, and not every one. Found here are roughly 5,000 clones, over 75% of them singletons; the top ten hold roughly a tenth. Histologic diagnosis was independently verified by two lung pathologists. The sequencing input was FFPE normal lung tissue adjacent to the tumor. This sequence was found in a person aged 50 to 70 with lung adenocarcinoma. The chain couples TRBV9 to TRBJ2-2, with a tentative D call TRBD1 (6 bases). In nucleotides, the CDR3 is TGTGCCAGCAGCAGCCGGGACATTGGATCCGGGGAGCTGTTTTTT. It specifies CASSSRDIGSGELFF.